These 29 T cell receptor beta chains originate from one sample sequenced in a study of CD8 T cells in Susac syndrome. Reverse transcription of roughly 0.45 to 1 ug RNA was carried out with random hexamers. TCRdb reprocessed the immunoSEQ multiplex PCR reads via MiXCR and lists one record per CDR3 protein. The table shows some 120,000 distinct CDR3 sequences, with nearly 95% occurring only once. The specimen sequenced was CD4+ T cells from PBMCs. All receptors derive from a human donor in good health.

This clonotype was seen only a few times. This chain joins TRBV12-3 or TRBV12-4 and TRBJ2-7, with D maybe TRBD2 (5 bases). This CDR3 region has 13 residues. V was shortened by 3 bases and J by 1 base, with 7 bases between the two germline ends. The DNA for the CDR3 is TGTGCCAGCAGTTTTTCGGGATCCTACGAGCAGTACTTC. Its translation is CASSFSGSYEQYF.

The V gene is TRBV3-1, the J gene TRBJ1-5; 8 bases match TRBD1. The CDR3 spans 14 residues. Germline CDR1 and CDR2: LGHDT and YNNKEL (reference sequence). V shed 2 bases, J shed 6 bases, and the junction held 3 bases outside the gene matches. The CDR3 region is CASSQTGGSQPQHF. The CDR3, as DNA: TGTGCCAGCAGCCAAACAGGGGGGAGTCAGCCCCAGCATTTT.

The V call is TRBV29-1, the J call TRBJ2-1, with 7 bases lining up with TRBD2. Germline loops: CDR1 SQVTM, CDR2 ANQGSEA. The CDR3 covers 11 residues. V gave up 8 bases and J gave up 10 bases; unmatched junction bases: 8. The CDR3 DNA follows: TGCAGCTCAACTCGGGGGGTCGAGCAGTTCTTC. As protein: CSSTRGVEQFF.

This rearrangement joins TRBV30 to TRBJ2-7; D ambiguous. CDR3 size: 12 residues. V lost 3 bases and J 1 base, leaving 7 bases between the germline ends. The germline V gene encodes CDR1 GTSNPN and CDR2 SVGIG (reference sequence). CDR3 nucleotide sequence: TGTGCCTGGAGCCGTGATTCCTACGAGCAGTACTTC. It codes for CAWSRDSYEQYF.

The genes are TRBV23-1 and TRBJ1-1; unclear D gene. TRBV23-1 is treated as an ORF (open reading frame) with a function not yet certain. This CDR3 is built from 13 residues. With 8 bases removed from V and 0 bases from J, the gap between germline ends came to 10 bases. CDR3 amino acids: CASDSPMNTEAFF. The DNA for the CDR3 is TGCGCCAGCGACTCCCCGATGAACACTGAAGCTTTCTTT.

The rearrangement joins TRBV6-2 or TRBV6-3 to TRBJ2-1; TRBD1 is a possible D gene (5 bases). CDR3 length: 13 residues. Germline V CDR1 and CDR2: MNHEY, SVGEGT. V lost 6 bases and J 4 bases, leaving 10 bases between the germline ends. The CDR3 loop is CASSRDRYNEQFF. In DNA form, the CDR3 reads TGTGCCAGCAGCAGAGACAGATACAATGAGCAGTTCTTC.

This clonotype was counted a few times. This sequence joins TRBV7-9 and TRBJ1-2; D possibly corresponds to TRBD1 (6 bases). The V and J ends lost 0 bases and 4 bases respectively, with 9 bases between them. Germline assignment: CDR1 SEHNR and CDR2 FQNEAQ (reference sequence). The CDR3 length is 14 residues. CDR3 sequence: CASSLATGGYGYTF. The CDR3 DNA reads as TGTGCCAGCAGCTTAGCGACAGGTGGCTATGGCTACACCTTC.

The J gene is TRBJ1-2, the V gene TRBV20-1, with unresolved D. V shed 1 base and J shed 3 bases, with 15 bases lying between them. Germline V gene data show CDR1 as DFQATT and CDR2 as SNEGSKA (reference sequence). CDR3 size: 15 residues. The CDR3 spells CSARGGTLTDYGYTF. In DNA, the CDR3 is TGCAGTGCTAGAGGTGGCACGCTAACTGACTATGGCTACACCTTC.

The CDR3, as DNA: TGCGCCAGCAGCTTGGGCAGGGTGGAGGAGACCCAGTACTTC. Amino acid sequence: CASSLGRVEETQYF. V gene TRBV5-1 combines with J gene TRBJ2-5, with D possibly being TRBD1 (5 bases). The germline gives CDR1 SGHRS, CDR2 YFSETQ. The CDR3 spans 14 residues. V was pared by 0 bases and J by 5 bases, with 11 bases between. Filled out from reference TRBV5-1 and TRBJ2-5, the complete variable domain reads KAGVTQTPRYLIKTRGQQVTLSCSPISGHRSVSWYQQTPGQGLQFLFEYFSETQRNKGNFPGRFSGRQFSNSRSEMNVSTLELGDSALYLCASSLGRVEETQYFGPGTRLLVL.

The chain combines TRBV29-1 with TRBJ2-2, with no clear D. Germline V gene sequence: CDR1 SQVTM, CDR2 ANQGSEA. This CDR3 comprises 14 residues. The V and J ends lost 7 bases and 1 base respectively, with 13 bases between them. CDR3 sequence reads: CSGVRAENTGELFF. The CDR3 DNA sequence: TGCAGCGGCGTCCGGGCCGAGAACACCGGGGAGCTGTTTTTT.

V is TRBV5-1 and J is TRBJ1-4, with TRBD1 matching over 7 bases. V was pared by 2 bases and J by 0 bases, with 4 bases of the junction left unmatched. The CDR3 consists of 16 residues. Germline CDR1 and CDR2: SGHRS and YFSETQ. CDR3 sequence: CASSFRQGPTNEKLFF. CDR3 DNA sequence: TGCGCCAGCAGCTTCCGACAGGGACCAACTAATGAAAAACTGTTTTTT.

The V and J genes are TRBV5-1 and TRBJ1-4; TRBD1 matches at 8 bases. This CDR3 has 14 amino acids. The V and J ends lost 4 bases and 7 bases, in that order; junction bases with no gene match: 6. Per the germline V gene, CDR1 is SGHRS and CDR2 is YFSETQ. For the CDR3, the DNA is TGCGCCAGCAGCCTGGACAGGGAAGGTGAAAAACTGTTTTTT. It specifies CASSLDREGEKLFF.

The chain is built from TRBV5-4 and TRBJ1-1; 7 nucleotides match TRBD1. The V and J ends lost 3 bases and 1 base, in that order; junction bases with no gene match: 6. This CDR3 contains 15 residues. The germline V gene encodes CDR1 SGHNT and CDR2 YYREEE (reference sequence). CDR3 bases: TGTGCCAGCAGCTCTCATCCAGGGGGGAACACTGAAGCTTTCTTT. This sequence encodes CASSSHPGGNTEAFF.

V gene TRBV19 combines with J gene TRBJ1-2; D is undetermined. CDR3 length: 13 residues. Germline V gene lookup returns CDR1 LNHDA and CDR2 SQIVND (reference sequence). Between the trimmed V and J ends, which lost 9 bases and 0 bases, there was a span of 11 bases. CDR3 sequence: CASRPQPNYGYTF. For the CDR3, the DNA is TGTGCCAGCCGACCTCAACCTAACTATGGCTACACCTTC.

The chain uses TRBV28 and TRBJ2-1; TRBD1 matches at 9 bases. The length of the CDR3 is 11 residues. With V trimmed by 6 bases and J by 15 bases, 6 bases remained unmatched. CDR1 MDHEN and CDR2 SYDVKM come from the germline V gene. The CDR3 spells CASRDGTGRFF. The DNA for the CDR3 is TGTGCCAGCAGGGACGGGACAGGGCGGTTCTTC. The whole variable domain, remainder taken from reference TRBV28 and TRBJ2-1, is DVKVTQSSRYLVKRTGEKVFLECVQDMDHENMFWYRQDPGLGLRLIYFSYDVKMKEKGDIPEGYSVSREKKERFSLILESASTNQTSMYLCASRDGTGRFFGPGTRLTVL.

The chain recombines TRBV19 with TRBJ2-5, with 7 positions matching TRBD1. This CDR3 is built from 13 residues. The germline V gene has CDR1 LNHDA and CDR2 SQIVND (reference sequence). V shed 9 bases and J 1 base; nucleotides not matched to a gene: 5. This CDR3 reads CASAGDSQETQYF. The CDR3 region has the DNA TGTGCCAGCGCCGGGGACAGCCAAGAGACCCAGTACTTC. The complete variable domain, with remaining parts taken from reference TRBV19 and TRBJ2-5, reads DGGITQSPKYLFRKEGQNVTLSCEQNLNHDAMYWYRQDPGQGLRLIYYSQIVNDFQKGDIAEGYSVSREKKESFPLTVTSAQKNPTAFYLCASAGDSQETQYFGPGTRLLVL.

The J gene is TRBJ1-4, the V gene TRBV28; D is ambiguous. This CDR3 comprises 11 residues. Trimming shortened V by 2 bases and J by 8 bases, and 3 bases separated the two germline ends. Germline-derived CDR1 and CDR2 are MDHEN and SYDVKM. CDR3 region: CASSLREKLFF. CDR3 in DNA: TGTGCCAGCAGTTTACGGGAAAAACTGTTTTTT.

This rearrangement joins TRBV19 to TRBJ2-6, with 11 bases that match TRBD2. J lost 2 bases, V lost 4 bases, and 4 bases had no gene match. This CDR3 has 17 amino acids. CDR1 and CDR2 (germline): LNHDA, SQIVND (reference sequence). The CDR3 loop reads CASSTPSGRTGANVLTF. CDR3 bases: TGTGCCAGTAGTACTCCTAGCGGGAGGACTGGGGCCAACGTCCTGACTTTC.

The V and J genes are TRBV7-2 and TRBJ2-5, with D unclear. The CDR3 is 14 amino acids. V was pared by 1 base and J by 7 bases, with 13 bases between. In germline, CDR1 is SGHTA, CDR2 FQGNSA. CDR3 protein: CASSLDGDLGTQYF. In DNA form, the CDR3 reads TGTGCCAGCAGCTTAGACGGCGACTTGGGGACCCAGTACTTC.

The V gene is TRBV27, the J gene TRBJ2-6; D uncertain. Germline CDR1 and CDR2: MNHEY and SMNVEV (reference sequence). V lost 0 bases and J 4 bases, leaving 7 bases between the germline ends. CDR3 length equals 15 residues. This CDR3 reads CASSLSVSGANVLTF. Written as DNA, the CDR3 is TGTGCCAGCAGTTTATCGGTTTCAGGGGCCAACGTCCTGACTTTC.

This rearrangement joins TRBV29-1 to TRBJ2-1; TRBD2 aligns across 7 bases. The CDR3 is made up of 10 amino acids. Germline V lookup: CDR1 SQVTM, CDR2 ANQGSEA. The CDR3 bases are TGCAGTTCCGGGGAGGGTGAGCAGTTCTTC. Its translation: CSSGEGEQFF.

The rearrangement links TRBV20-1 to TRBJ2-1, with 12 bases lining up with TRBD2. Germline CDR1 and CDR2: DFQATT and SNEGSKA (reference sequence). This CDR3 is built from 15 residues. V was clipped by 6 bases and J by 3 bases; unmatched bases: 6. CDR3 residues: CSAPGGLAGYNEQFF. The CDR3 nucleotides are TGCAGTGCCCCTGGGGGACTAGCGGGCTACAATGAGCAGTTCTTC.

In the case of this clonotype: Germline is not matched at one junction end, which may reflect a read error. The chain has TRBV7-7 and TRBJ1-5; D possibly corresponds to TRBD1 (5 bases). Looked up from germline, CDR1 is SSHAT and CDR2 is FNYEAQ (reference sequence). This CDR3 has 13 residues. The CDR3 region is CASSLGHNQPQHF. DNA of the CDR3: TGTGCTAGCAGTCTTGGACACAATCAGCCCCAGCATTTT.

V is TRBV5-6 and J is TRBJ2-5; 10 positions agree with TRBD2. Unmatched junction bases numbered 8, after V lost 4 bases and J lost 5 bases. This CDR3 has 15 amino acids. Germline CDR1 is SGHDT and CDR2 is YYEEEE. As DNA, the CDR3 is TGTGCCAGCAGCCTTATAGCGGGAGGAGGGGAGACCCAGTACTTC. Its translation: CASSLIAGGGETQYF. The variable domain in full, completed from reference TRBV5-6 and TRBJ2-5, reads DAGVTQSPTHLIKTRGQQVTLRCSPKSGHDTVSWYQQALGQGPQFIFQYYEEEERQRGNFPDRFSGHQFPNYSSELNVNALLLGDSALYLCASSLIAGGGETQYFGPGTRLLVL.

The J gene is TRBJ2-1, the V gene TRBV28; 14 bases fit TRBD2. Trimming removed 5 bases from V and 3 bases from J; junction bases left unmatched: 6. From germline, CDR1 is MDHEN and CDR2 SYDVKM. CDR3 length: 17 residues. As DNA, the CDR3 is TGTGCCAGCAGTGACCCGGGACTAGCGGGAGTCTACAATGAGCAGTTCTTC. Translation: CASSDPGLAGVYNEQFF.

This clonotype was detected once. The chain joins TRBV25-1 to TRBJ2-5; D assignment may be TRBD1 or TRBD2 (5 bases each). V was clipped by 3 bases and J by 5 bases, with 19 bases between them. The length of the CDR3 is 16 residues. The V gene's germline CDR1 is MGHDK and CDR2 SYGVNS. Written as DNA, the CDR3 is TGTGCCAGCAGTGATGCCGGGGCGCACACATATGAGACCCAGTACTTC. Translation gives CASSDAGAHTYETQYF.

The chain's CDR3 is CASPSSPGISEAFF. Here the CDR3 DNA reads TGTGCCAGCCCCTCCTCCCCAGGTATTTCTGAAGCTTTCTTT. This chain connects TRBV7-9 to TRBJ1-1, with unresolved D. This CDR3 spans 14 amino acids. Germline loops: CDR1 SEHNR, CDR2 FQNEAQ (reference sequence). V was shortened by 8 bases and J by 6 bases, with 19 bases between the two germline ends.

This clonotype showed up just a few times. V gene TRBV12-3 or TRBV12-4 combines with J gene TRBJ2-2, with D perhaps TRBD2 (5 bases). V was clipped by 2 bases and J by 5 bases, with 6 bases between them. The CDR3 covers 13 residues. DNA for the CDR3: TGTGCCAGCAGTTTAACGGGGACCGGGGAGCTGTTTTTT. Its protein is CASSLTGTGELFF.

The V gene is TRBV14, the J gene TRBJ2-3; D ambiguous. V lost 1 base and J 4 bases, leaving 12 bases between the germline ends. The germline CDR1 and CDR2 sequences are SGHDN and FVKESK. The CDR3 is 15 amino acids. CDR3 loop: CASSQGLSPPDTQYF. As DNA, the CDR3 is TGTGCCAGCAGCCAAGGACTTAGCCCCCCAGATACGCAGTATTTT.